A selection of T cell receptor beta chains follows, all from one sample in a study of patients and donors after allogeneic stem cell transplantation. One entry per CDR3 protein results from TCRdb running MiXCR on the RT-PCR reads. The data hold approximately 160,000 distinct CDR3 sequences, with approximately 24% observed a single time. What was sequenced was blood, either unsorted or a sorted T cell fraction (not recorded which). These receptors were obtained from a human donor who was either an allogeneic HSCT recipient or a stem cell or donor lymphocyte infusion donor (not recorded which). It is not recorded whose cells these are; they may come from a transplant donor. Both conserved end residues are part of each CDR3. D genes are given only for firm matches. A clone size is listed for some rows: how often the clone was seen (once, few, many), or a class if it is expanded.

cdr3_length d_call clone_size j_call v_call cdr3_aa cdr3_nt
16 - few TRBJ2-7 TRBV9 CASSVRRADPAYEQYF TGTGCCAGCAGCGTCAGACGAGCGGACCCCGCCTACGAGCAGTACTTC
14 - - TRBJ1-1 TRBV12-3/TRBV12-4 CASSLENRNTEAFF TGTGCCAGCAGTTTAGAGAACAGGAACACTGAAGCTTTCTTT
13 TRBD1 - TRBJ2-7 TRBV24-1 CATSDWDRSEQYF TGTGCCACCAGTGATTGGGACAGGAGCGAGCAGTACTTC
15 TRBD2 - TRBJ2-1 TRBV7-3 CASSHAGLANNEQFF TGTGCCAGCAGCCATGCGGGACTAGCGAACAATGAGCAGTTCTTC
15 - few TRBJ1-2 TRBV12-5 CASGLVLSGVPGYTF TGTGCTAGTGGTTTGGTACTGTCAGGGGTACCTGGCTACACCTTC
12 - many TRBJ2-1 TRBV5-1 CASSLASMEQFF TGCGCCAGCAGCTTGGCTAGTATGGAGCAGTTCTTC
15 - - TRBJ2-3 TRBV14 CASSARLDLTDTQYF TGTGCCAGCAGCGCCCGACTAGATCTCACAGATACGCAGTATTTT
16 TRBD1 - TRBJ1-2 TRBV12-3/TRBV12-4 CASIPGWTGADYGYTF TGTGCCAGCATTCCGGGCTGGACAGGGGCTGACTATGGCTACACCTTC
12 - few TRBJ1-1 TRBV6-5 CASSKGGNGAFF TGTGCCAGCAGCAAAGGAGGGAACGGAGCTTTCTTT
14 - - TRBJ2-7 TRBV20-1 CSASKTSYWHEQYF TGCAGTGCTAGTAAAACTAGCTACTGGCACGAGCAGTACTTC